This TCR beta chain was documented in a study of blood T cell repertoires in COVID-19. Study-wide background: Sites in the United States, Italy and Spain provided acute and convalescent COVID-19 samples. PBMCs, B-cell-depleted T cells, or T cells provided the cDNA or gDNA that made up the material.

Under the authors' procedure: Reference gene primer amplification yielded estimated nucleated cell counts. TCRdb keeps only in-frame clones here, not all; method: immunoSEQ multiplex PCR. V and J calls and clone size are those listed in that table; D and trimming were worked out from the DNA. The sample has tens of thousands of clones; 70% to 85% are singletons. V was clipped by 7 bases and J by 4 bases; unmatched bases: 8. Germline-derived CDR1 and CDR2 are SGHTA and FQGNSA. This CDR3 contains 14 residues. The gene calls are TRBV7-2 and TRBJ2-5; the match to TRBD2 covers 8 bases. The sample was peripheral blood. The source is a human donor in a cohort sampled during active COVID-19. Here the CDR3 DNA reads TGTGCCAGCACCCTGGGACTAGGGGGAGAGACCCAGTACTTC. Protein: CASTLGLGGETQYF.